This T cell receptor beta chain was documented in a study of blood T cell repertoires in COVID-19. Study-level background: From the United States, Italy and Spain came samples of acute and convalescent COVID-19.

Germline CDR1 reads MNHEY; CDR2 reads SVGEGT. With 0 bases removed from V and 6 bases from J, the gap between germline ends came to 11 bases. CDR3 size: 14 residues. Measured with immunoSEQ multiplex PCR; TCRdb has only the in-frame clones, and not every one. Here the sample spans roughly 74,000 clones, around 88% being singletons. Recruitment covered 20 to 25 US areas and drew participants whose ages spanned roughly 18 to 100 years. The chain uses TRBV6-2 or TRBV6-3 and TRBJ1-2, with D possibly matching TRBD1 (5 bases). Specimen: PBMCs or T cells enriched from blood (not recorded which). The source is a woman between 50 and 59 years old with acute COVID-19. The CDR3 DNA is TGTGCCAGCAGTTACTCGGCAGGGACTCATGGCTACACCTTC. Translating gives CASSYSAGTHGYTF.